This entry is about one T cell receptor beta chain. This sample was included in a study of blood T cell repertoires in COVID-19. Study details: The United States, Italy and Spain were the sources of the acute and convalescent COVID-19 samples. T cells, B-cell-depleted T cells, or PBMCs supplied cDNA or gDNA.

Trimming removed 5 bases at V and 5 bases at J, with 7 bases between. CDR3 length: 11 residues. Germline CDR1 LNHDA, CDR2 SQIVND (reference sequence). In the study's own analysis: The authors estimated nucleated cell counts from reference gene primer amplification. Clones were sequenced by immunoSEQ multiplex PCR, and TCRdb holds only the in-frame ones, with some missing. V, J and clone size are taken as reported in that table, and D and trimming were inferred from the DNA itself. This sample has 93,000 or so clones, with more than 85% found just once. The chain couples TRBV19 to TRBJ2-7; no reliable D call. The sample taken for sequencing was peripheral blood. This TCR was recovered from a human donor in a cohort sampled during active COVID-19. The CDR3 nucleotides are TGTGCCAGTAGTTCGGGTAACGAGCAGTACTTC. It translates to CASSSGNEQYF.